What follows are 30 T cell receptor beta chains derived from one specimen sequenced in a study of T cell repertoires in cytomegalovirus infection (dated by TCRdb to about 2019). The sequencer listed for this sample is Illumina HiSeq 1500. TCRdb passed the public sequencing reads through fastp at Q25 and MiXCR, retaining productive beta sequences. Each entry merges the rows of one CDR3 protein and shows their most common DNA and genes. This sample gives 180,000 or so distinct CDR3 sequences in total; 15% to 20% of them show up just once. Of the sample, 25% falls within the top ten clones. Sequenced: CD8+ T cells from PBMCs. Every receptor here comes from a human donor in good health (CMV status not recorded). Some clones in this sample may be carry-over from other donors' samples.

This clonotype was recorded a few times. The CDR3 coding sequence is TGTGCCAGCAGCTTTGTGCCTAGCGGGGGGGCTGACGAGCAGTTCTTC. Translated: CASSFVPSGGADEQFF. The chain has TRBV7-2 and TRBJ2-1; TRBD2 matches 12 bases. From germline, CDR1 is SGHTA and CDR2 FQGNSA. V dropped 3 bases and J dropped 10; count of bases not matched to a gene: 10. The CDR3 extends over 16 amino acids. The full variable domain, in which reference TRBV7-2 and TRBJ2-1 provide the parts outside the CDR3, is GAGVSQSPSNKVTEKGKDVELRCDPISGHTALYWYRQSLGQGLEFLIYFQGNSAPDKSGLPSDRFSAERTGGSVSTLTIQRTQQEDSAVYLCASSFVPSGGADEQFFGPGTRLTVL.

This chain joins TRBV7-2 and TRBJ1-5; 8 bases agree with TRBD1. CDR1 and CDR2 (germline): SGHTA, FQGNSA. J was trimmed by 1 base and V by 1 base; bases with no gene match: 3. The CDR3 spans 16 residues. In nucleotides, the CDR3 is TGTGCCAGCAGCTTAGGCCAGGGGGCGAGCAATCAGCCCCAGCATTTT. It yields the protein CASSLGQGASNQPQHF.

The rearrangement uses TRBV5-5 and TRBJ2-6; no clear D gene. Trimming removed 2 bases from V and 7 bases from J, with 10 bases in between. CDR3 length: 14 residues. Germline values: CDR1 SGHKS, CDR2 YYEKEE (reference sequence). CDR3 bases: TGTGCCAGCAGCTTAACAGTTGGTGCCAACGTCCTGACTTTC. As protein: CASSLTVGANVLTF.

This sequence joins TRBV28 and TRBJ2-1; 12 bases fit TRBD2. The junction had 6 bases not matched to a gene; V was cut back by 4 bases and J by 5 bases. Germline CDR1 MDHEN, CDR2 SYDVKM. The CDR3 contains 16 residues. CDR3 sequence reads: CASSSLAGGDHNEQFF. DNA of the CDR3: TGTGCCAGCAGTTCCCTAGCGGGGGGGGACCACAATGAGCAGTTCTTC.

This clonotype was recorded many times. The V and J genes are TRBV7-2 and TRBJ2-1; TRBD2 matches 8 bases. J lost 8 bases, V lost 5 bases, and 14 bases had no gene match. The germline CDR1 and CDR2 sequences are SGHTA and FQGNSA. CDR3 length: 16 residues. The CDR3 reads CASSLHGTSTPHEQFF. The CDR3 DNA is TGTGCCAGCAGCCTGCATGGGACTAGTACGCCCCATGAGCAGTTCTTC. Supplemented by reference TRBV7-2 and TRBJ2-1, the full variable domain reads GAGVSQSPSNKVTEKGKDVELRCDPISGHTALYWYRQSLGQGLEFLIYFQGNSAPDKSGLPSDRFSAERTGGSVSTLTIQRTQQEDSAVYLCASSLHGTSTPHEQFFGPGTRLTVL.

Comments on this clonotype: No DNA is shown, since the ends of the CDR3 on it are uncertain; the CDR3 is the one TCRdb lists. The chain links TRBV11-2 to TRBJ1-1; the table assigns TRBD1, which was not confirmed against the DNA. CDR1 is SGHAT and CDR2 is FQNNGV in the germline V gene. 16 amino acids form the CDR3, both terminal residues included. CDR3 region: CASSLEFRGRNTEAFF.

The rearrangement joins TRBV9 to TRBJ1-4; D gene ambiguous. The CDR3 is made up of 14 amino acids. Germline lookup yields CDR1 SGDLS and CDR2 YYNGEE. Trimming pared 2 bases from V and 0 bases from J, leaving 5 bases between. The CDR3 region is CASSVEATNEKLFF. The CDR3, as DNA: TGTGCCAGCAGCGTGGAGGCAACTAATGAAAAACTGTTTTTT.

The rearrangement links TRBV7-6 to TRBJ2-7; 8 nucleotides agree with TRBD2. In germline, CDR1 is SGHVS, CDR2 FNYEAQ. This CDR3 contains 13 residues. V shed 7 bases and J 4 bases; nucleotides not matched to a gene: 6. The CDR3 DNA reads TGTGCCAGCACCCCGTCGGGGGGGTACGAGCAGTACTTC. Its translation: CASTPSGGYEQYF.

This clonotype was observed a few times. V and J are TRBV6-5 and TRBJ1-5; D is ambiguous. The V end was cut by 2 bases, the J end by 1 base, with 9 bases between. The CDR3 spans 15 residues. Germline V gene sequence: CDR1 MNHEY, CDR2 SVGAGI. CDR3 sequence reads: CASSYAQDSNQPQHF. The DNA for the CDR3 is TGTGCCAGCAGTTACGCCCAGGACAGCAATCAGCCCCAGCATTTT.

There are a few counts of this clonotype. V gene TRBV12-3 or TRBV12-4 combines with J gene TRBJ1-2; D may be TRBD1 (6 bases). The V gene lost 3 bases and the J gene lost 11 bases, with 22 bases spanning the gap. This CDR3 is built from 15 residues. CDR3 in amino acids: CASSLGLNRWTVYTF. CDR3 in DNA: TGTGCCAGCAGTTTGGGCCTGAACCGATGGACAGTTTACACCTTC.

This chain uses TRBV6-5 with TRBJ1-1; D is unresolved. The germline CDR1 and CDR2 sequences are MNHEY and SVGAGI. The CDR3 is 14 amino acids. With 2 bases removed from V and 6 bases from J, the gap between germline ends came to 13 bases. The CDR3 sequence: CASSYPSPNAEAFF. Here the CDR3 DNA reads TGTGCCAGCAGTTACCCGTCTCCAAACGCTGAAGCTTTCTTT.

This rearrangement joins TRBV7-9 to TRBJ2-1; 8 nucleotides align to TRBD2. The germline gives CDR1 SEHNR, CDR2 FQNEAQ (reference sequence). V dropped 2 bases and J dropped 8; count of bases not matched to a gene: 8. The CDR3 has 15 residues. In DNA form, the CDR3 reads TGTGCCAGCAGCTTAATGGCGGGGGGCAGGGATGAGCAGTTCTTC. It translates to CASSLMAGGRDEQFF.

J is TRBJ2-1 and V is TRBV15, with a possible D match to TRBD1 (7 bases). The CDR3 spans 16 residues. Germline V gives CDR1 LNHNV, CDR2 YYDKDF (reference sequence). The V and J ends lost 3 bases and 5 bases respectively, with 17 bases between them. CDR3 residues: CATSSSSAGGNNEQFF. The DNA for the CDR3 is TGTGCCACCAGCAGTTCTAGTGCAGGGGGGAACAATGAGCAGTTCTTC.

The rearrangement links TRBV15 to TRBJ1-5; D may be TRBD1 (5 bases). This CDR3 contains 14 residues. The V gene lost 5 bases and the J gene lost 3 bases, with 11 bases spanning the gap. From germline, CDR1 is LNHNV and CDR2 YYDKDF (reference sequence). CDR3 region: CATSAPGLNQPQHF. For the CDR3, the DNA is TGTGCCACCAGCGCTCCAGGGCTCAATCAGCCCCAGCATTTT.

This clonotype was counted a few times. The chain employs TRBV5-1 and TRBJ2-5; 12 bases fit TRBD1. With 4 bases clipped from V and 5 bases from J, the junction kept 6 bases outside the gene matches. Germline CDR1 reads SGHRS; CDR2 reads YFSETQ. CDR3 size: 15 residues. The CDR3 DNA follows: TGCGCCAGCAGCGGGACAGGGGGCTTTATGGAGACCCAGTACTTC. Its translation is CASSGTGGFMETQYF.

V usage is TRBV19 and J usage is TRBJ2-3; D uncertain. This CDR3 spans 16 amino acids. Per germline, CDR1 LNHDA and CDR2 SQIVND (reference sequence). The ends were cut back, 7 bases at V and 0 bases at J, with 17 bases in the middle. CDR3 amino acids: CASTLDRAASTDTQYF. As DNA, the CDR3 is TGTGCCAGTACCTTAGACCGGGCGGCGAGCACAGATACGCAGTATTTT.

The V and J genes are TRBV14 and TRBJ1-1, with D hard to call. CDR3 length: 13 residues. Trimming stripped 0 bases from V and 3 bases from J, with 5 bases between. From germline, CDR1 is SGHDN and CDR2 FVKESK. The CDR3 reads CASSQDPDTEAFF. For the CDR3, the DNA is TGTGCCAGCAGCCAAGACCCGGACACTGAAGCTTTCTTT.

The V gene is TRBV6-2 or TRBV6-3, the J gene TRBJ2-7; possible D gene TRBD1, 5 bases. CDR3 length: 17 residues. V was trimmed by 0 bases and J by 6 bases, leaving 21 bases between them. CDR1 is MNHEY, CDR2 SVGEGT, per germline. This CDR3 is CASSYSLRQNQGPEQYF. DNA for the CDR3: TGTGCCAGCAGTTACTCACTGAGACAGAATCAAGGCCCCGAGCAGTACTTC.

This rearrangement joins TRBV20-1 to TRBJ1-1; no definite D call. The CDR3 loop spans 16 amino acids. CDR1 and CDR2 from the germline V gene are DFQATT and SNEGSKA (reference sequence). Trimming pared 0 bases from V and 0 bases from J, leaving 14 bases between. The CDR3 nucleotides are TGCAGTGCTAGAGAAAGCCCAGCCACCATGAACACTGAAGCTTTCTTT. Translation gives CSARESPATMNTEAFF.

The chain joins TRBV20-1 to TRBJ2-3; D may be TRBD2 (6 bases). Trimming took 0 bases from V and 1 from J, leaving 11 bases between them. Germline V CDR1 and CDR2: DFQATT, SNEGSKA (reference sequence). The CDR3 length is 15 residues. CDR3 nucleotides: TGCAGTGCTAGAGACGGAGGGGTTGGCACAGATACGCAGTATTTT. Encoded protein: CSARDGGVGTDTQYF.

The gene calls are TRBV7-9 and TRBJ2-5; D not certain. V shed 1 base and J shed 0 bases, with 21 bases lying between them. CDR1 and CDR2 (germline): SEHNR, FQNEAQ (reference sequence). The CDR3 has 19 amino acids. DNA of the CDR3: TGTGCCAGCAGCTTAGACCAGGAGTTTAAGGGCCCTTACCAAGAGACCCAGTACTTC. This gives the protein CASSLDQEFKGPYQETQYF.

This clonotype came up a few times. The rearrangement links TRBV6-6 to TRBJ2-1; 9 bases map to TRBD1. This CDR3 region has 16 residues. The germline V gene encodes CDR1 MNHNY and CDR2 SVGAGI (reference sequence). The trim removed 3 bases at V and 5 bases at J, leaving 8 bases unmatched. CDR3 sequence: CASSYLLGQGNNEQFF. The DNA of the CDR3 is TGTGCCAGCAGTTATTTACTGGGACAGGGAAACAATGAGCAGTTCTTC.

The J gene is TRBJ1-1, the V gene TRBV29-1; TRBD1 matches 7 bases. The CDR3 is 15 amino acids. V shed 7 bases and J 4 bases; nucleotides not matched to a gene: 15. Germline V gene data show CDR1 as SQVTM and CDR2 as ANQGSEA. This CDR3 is CSGVQRQGVGTEAFF. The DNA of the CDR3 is TGCAGCGGCGTGCAAAGACAGGGAGTCGGCACTGAAGCTTTCTTT.

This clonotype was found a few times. The CDR3 spells CASSRFTGSTAKNIQYF. In DNA, the CDR3 is TGTGCCAGCAGTAGATTCACAGGGTCGACCGCCAAAAACATTCAGTACTTC. This chain links TRBV12-3 or TRBV12-4 with TRBJ2-4, with TRBD1 as a possible D gene (6 bases). CDR3 length: 17 residues. V lost 5 bases to trimming and J lost 1 base, with 18 bases between them.

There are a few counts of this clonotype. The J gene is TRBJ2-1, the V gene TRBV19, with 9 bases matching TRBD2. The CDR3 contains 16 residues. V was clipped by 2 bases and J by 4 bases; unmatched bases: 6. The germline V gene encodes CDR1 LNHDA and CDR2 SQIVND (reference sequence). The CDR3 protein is CASSIFNSGGYNEQFF. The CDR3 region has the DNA TGTGCCAGTAGTATATTCAATAGCGGGGGATACAATGAGCAGTTCTTC.

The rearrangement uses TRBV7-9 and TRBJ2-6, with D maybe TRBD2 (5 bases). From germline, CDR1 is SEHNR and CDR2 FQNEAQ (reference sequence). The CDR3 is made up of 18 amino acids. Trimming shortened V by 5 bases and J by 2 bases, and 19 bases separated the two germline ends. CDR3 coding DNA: TGTGCCAGCAGCCCCACCGCGGGTTTGCCCACTGGGGCCAACGTCCTGACTTTC. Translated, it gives CASSPTAGLPTGANVLTF.

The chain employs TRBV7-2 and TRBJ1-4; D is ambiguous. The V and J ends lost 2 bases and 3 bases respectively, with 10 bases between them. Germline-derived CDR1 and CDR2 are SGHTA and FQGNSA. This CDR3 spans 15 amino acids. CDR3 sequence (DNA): TGTGCCAGCAGCTTATCCAGTGGCCCTAATGAAAAACTGTTTTTT. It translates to CASSLSSGPNEKLFF.

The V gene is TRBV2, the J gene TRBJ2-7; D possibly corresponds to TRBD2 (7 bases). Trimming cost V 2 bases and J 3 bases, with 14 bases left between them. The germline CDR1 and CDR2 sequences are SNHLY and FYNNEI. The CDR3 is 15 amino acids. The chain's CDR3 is CASSERGGPIYEQYF. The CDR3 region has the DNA TGTGCCAGCAGTGAAAGGGGGGGGCCCATCTACGAGCAGTACTTC.

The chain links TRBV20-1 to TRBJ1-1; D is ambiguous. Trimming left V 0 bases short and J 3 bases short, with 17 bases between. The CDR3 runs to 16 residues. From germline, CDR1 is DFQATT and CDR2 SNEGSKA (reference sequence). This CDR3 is CSARDLEVKGDTEAFF. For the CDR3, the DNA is TGCAGTGCTAGAGATCTGGAGGTGAAGGGCGACACTGAAGCTTTCTTT.

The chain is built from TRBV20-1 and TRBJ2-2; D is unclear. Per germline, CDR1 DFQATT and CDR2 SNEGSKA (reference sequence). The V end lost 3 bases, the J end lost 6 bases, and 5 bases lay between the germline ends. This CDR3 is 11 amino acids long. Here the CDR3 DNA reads TGCAGTGCTAGGATCGCCGGGGAGCTGTTTTTT. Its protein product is CSARIAGELFF.